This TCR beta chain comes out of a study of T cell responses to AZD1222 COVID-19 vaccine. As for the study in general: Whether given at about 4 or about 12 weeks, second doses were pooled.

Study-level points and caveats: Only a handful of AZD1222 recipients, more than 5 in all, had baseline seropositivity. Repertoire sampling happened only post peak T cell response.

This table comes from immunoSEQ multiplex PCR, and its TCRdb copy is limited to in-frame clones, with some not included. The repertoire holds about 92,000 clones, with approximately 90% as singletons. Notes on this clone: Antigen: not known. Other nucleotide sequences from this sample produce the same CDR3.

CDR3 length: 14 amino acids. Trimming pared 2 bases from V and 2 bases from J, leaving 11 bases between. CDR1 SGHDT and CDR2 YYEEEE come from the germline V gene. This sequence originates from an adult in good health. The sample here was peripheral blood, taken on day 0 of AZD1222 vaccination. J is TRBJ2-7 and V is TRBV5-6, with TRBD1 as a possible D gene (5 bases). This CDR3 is CASSFLQGTYEQYF. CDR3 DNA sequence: TGTGCCAGCAGCTTCCTCCAGGGTACCTACGAGCAGTACTTC.